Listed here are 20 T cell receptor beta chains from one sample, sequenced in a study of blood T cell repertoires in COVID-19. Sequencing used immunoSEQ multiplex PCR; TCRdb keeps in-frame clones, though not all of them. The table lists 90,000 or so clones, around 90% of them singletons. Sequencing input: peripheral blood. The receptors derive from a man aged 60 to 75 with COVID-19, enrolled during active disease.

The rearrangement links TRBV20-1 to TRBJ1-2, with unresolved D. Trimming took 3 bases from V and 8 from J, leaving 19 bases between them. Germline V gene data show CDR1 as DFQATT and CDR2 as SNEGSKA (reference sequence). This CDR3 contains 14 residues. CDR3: CSASSRTGMPGYTF. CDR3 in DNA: TGCAGTGCTAGTAGCCGGACGGGAATGCCGGGCTACACCTTC.

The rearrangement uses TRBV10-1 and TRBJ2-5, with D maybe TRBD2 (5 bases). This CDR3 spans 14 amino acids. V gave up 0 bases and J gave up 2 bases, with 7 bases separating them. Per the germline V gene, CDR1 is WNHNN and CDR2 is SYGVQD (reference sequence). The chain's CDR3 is CASSESGLQETQYF. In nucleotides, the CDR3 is TGCGCCAGCAGTGAGTCAGGACTTCAAGAGACCCAGTACTTC.

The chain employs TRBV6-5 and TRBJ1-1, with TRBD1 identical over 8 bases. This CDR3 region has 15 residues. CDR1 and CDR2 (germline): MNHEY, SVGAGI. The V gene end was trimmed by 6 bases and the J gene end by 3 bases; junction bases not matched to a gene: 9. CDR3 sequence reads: CASSTGGSSYTEAFF. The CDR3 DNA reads TGTGCCAGCAGCACAGGGGGGAGCAGCTACACTGAAGCTTTCTTT.

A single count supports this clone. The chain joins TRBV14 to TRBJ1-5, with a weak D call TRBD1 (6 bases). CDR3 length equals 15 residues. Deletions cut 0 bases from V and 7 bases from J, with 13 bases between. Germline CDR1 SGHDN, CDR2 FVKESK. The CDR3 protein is CASSQDGTGTQPQHF. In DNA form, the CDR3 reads TGTGCCAGCAGCCAAGATGGAACAGGGACCCAGCCCCAGCATTTT.

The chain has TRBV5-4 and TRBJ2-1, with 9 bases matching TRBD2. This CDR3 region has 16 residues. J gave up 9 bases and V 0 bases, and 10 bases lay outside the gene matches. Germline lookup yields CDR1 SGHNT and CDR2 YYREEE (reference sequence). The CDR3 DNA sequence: TGTGCCAGCAGCTTGGGTGGGGCTAGCGGGAATGGTGAGCAGTTCTTC. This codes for CASSLGGASGNGEQFF. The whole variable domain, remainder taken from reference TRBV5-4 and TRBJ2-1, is ETGVTQSPTHLIKTRGQQVTLRCSSQSGHNTVSWYQQALGQGPQFIFQYYREEENGRGNFPPRFSGLQFPNYSSELNVNALELDDSALYLCASSLGGASGNGEQFFGPGTRLTVL.

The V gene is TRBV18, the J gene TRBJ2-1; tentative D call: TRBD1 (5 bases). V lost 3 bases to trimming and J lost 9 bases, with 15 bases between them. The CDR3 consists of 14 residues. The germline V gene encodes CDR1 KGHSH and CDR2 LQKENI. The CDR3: CASSPPRLQGEQFF. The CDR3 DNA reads TGTGCCAGCTCACCCCCACGCCTTCAGGGTGAGCAGTTCTTC.

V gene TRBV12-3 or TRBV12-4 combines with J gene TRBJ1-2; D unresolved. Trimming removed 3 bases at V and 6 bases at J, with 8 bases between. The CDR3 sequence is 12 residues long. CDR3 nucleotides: TGTGCCAGCAGTTTTGGCTGGCATGGCTACACCTTC. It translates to CASSFGWHGYTF.

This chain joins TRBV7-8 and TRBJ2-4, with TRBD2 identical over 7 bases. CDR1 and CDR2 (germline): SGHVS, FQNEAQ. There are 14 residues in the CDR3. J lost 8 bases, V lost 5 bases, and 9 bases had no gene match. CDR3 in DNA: TGTGCCAGCAGCCCCGCGACTAGCACGTACATTCAGTACTTC. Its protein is CASSPATSTYIQYF.

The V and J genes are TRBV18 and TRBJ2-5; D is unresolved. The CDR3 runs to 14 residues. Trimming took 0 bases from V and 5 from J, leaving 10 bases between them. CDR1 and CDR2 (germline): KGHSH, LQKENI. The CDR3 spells CASSPPTRFETQYF. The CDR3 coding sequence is TGTGCCAGCTCACCACCGACACGGTTCGAGACCCAGTACTTC. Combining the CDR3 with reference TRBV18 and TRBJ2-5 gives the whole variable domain NAGVMQNPRHLVRRRGQEARLRCSPMKGHSHVYWYRQLPEEGLKFMVYLQKENIIDESGMPKERFSAEFPKEGPSILRIQQVVRGDSAAYFCASSPPTRFETQYFGPGTRLLVL.

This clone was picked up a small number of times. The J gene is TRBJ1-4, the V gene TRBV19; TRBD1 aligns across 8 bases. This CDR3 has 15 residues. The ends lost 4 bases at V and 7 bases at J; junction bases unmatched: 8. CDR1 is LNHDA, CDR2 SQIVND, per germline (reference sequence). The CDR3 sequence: CASSTLQGEAEKLFF. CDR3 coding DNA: TGTGCCAGTAGTACCTTACAGGGGGAAGCTGAAAAACTGTTTTTT.

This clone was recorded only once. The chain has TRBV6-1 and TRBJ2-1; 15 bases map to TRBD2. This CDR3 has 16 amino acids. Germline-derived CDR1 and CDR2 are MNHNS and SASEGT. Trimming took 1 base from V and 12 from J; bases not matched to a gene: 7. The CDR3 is CASSEERTSGRAGQFF. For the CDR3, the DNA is TGTGCCAGCAGTGAAGAACGGACTAGCGGGAGGGCCGGGCAGTTCTTC.

The DNA for the CDR3 is TGTGCCAGCAGTACCTCTTACAGGGGGAGCAACTATGGCTACACCTTC. As protein: CASSTSYRGSNYGYTF. V and J are TRBV27 and TRBJ1-2, with 8 positions matching TRBD1. Germline V gene data show CDR1 as MNHEY and CDR2 as SMNVEV (reference sequence). With 5 bases clipped from V and 2 bases from J, the junction kept 10 bases outside the gene matches. The CDR3 has 16 residues.

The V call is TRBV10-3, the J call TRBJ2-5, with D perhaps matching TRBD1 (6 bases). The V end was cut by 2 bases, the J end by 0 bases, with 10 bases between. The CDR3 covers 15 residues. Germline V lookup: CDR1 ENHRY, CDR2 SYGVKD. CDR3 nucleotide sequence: TGTGCCATCAGTGAGCTCGGACAGTACCAAGAGACCCAGTACTTC. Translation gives CAISELGQYQETQYF.

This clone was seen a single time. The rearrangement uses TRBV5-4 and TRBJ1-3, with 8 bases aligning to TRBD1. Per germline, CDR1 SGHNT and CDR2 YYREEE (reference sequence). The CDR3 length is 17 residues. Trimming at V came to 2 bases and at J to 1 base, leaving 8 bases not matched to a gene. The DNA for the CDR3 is TGTGCCAGCAGCTTTAGGGGCTGGGACAGGTCTGGAAACACCATATATTTT. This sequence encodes CASSFRGWDRSGNTIYF.

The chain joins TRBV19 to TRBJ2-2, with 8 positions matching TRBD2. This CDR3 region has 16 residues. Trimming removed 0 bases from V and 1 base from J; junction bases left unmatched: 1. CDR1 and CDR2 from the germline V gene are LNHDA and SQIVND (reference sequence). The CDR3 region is CASSIETSGNTGELFF. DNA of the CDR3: TGTGCCAGTAGTATAGAAACTAGCGGGAACACCGGGGAGCTGTTTTTT.

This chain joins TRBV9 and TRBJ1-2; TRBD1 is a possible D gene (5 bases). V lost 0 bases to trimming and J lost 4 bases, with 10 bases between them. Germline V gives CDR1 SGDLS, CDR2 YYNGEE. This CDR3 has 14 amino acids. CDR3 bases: TGTGCCAGCAGCGTAGTTGACAGTCCCTATGGCTACACCTTC. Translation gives CASSVVDSPYGYTF.

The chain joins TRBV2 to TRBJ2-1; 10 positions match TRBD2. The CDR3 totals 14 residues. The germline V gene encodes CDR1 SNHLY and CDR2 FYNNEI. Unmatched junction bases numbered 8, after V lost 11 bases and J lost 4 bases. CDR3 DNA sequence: TGTGCCTGTTTATTACTAGCGGGGTACAATGAGCAGTTCTTC. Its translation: CACLLLAGYNEQFF. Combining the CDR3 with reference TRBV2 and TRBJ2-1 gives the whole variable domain EPEVTQTPSHQVTQMGQEVILRCVPISNHLYFYWYRQILGQKVEFLVSFYNNEISEKSEIFDDQFSVERPDGSNFTLKIRSTKLEDSAMYFCACLLLAGYNEQFFGPGTRLTVL.

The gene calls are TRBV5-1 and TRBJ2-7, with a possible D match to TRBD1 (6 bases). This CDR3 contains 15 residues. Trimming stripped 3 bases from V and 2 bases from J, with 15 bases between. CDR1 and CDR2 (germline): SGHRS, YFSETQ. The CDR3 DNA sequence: TGCGCCAGCAGCTCGACGGACAGCTTAACCTACGAGCAGTACTTC. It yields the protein CASSSTDSLTYEQYF. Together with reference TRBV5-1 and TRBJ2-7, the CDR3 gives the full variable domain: KAGVTQTPRYLIKTRGQQVTLSCSPISGHRSVSWYQQTPGQGLQFLFEYFSETQRNKGNFPGRFSGRQFSNSRSEMNVSTLELGDSALYLCASSSTDSLTYEQYFGPGTRLTVT.

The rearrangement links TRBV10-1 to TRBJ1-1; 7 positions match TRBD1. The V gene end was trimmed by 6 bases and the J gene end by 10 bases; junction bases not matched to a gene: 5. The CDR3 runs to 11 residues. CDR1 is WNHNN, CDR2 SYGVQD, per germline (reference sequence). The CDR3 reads CASRGTDGAFF. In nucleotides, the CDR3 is TGCGCCAGCAGGGGGACAGACGGAGCTTTCTTT.

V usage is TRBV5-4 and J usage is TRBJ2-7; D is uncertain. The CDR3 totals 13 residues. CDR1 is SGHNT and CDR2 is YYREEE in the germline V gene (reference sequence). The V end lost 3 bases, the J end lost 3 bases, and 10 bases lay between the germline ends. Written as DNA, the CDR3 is TGTGCCAGCAGCTCCCCCCCGGGCTACGAGCAGTACTTC. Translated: CASSSPPGYEQYF.